Listed below are T cell receptor beta chains from one sample, sequenced in a study of blood T cell repertoires in COVID-19. TCRdb's copy holds only in-frame clones and misses some; the assay was immunoSEQ multiplex PCR. This table holds approximately 260,000 clones, less than 90% found once. Sequencing was performed on peripheral blood. Receptors originate from a man between 60 and 70 years old who had recovered from COVID-19. The CDR3 runs from the conserved cysteine through the conserved F or W. D genes are given only for firm matches. The size entry is marked missing in some rows and otherwise reads once, few, many or a size class.

v_gene	j_gene	abundance	d_gene	CDR3nt	CDR3aa
TRBV12-5	TRBJ1-5	-	-	TGTGCTAGTGGTCCAAATTACGGGGGGGGCAATCAGCCCCAGCATTTT	CASGPNYGGGNQPQHF
TRBV29-1	TRBJ2-2	-	TRBD2	TGCAGCGTTGAAGATCGTGGACTAGCGGGGGCAGTTGGGACCGGGGAGCTGTTTTTT	CSVEDRGLAGAVGTGELFF
TRBV7-2	TRBJ2-1	-	-	TGTGCCAGCAGCTTAGTCCTCGGGATTAACAATGAGCAGTTCTTC	CASSLVLGINNEQFF
TRBV6-6	TRBJ1-1	-	-	TGTGCCAGCAGTTACTCGAGGGGGACCACTGAAGCTTTCTTT	CASSYSRGTTEAFF
TRBV19	TRBJ2-1	-	TRBD2	TGTGCCAGTAAAAAGACTAGCGGGGGGTCCTACAATGAGCAGTTCTTC	CASKKTSGGSYNEQFF
TRBV29-1	TRBJ1-2	-	-	TGCACGACCCTAGGGGGAAATGGCTACACCTTC	CTTLGGNGYTF
TRBV30	TRBJ2-6	-	-	TGTGCCTGGAACGTTGGGGCTGAGGCTGGGGCCAACGTCCTGACTTTC	CAWNVGAEAGANVLTF
TRBV19	TRBJ2-3	-	-	TGTGCCAGTAGGGACCCCGGGGTCACAGATACGCAGTATTTT	CASRDPGVTDTQYF
TRBV12-5	TRBJ2-1	-	-	TGTGCTAGTGGTGCCTCTGGGGGCCAAGGAAATGAGCAGTTCTTC	CASGASGGQGNEQFF
TRBV11-2	TRBJ2-7	-	TRBD2	TGTGCCAGCAGCTTAGGGGCTAGCGGGAGCCACGAGCAGTACTTC	CASSLGASGSHEQYF
TRBV6-4	TRBJ2-7	many	TRBD2	TGTGCCAGCAGTGACTCTGCGTCTAGCGGTCGTCGAAGGTCTTACGAGCAGTACTTC	CASSDSASSGRRRSYEQYF
TRBV11-2	TRBJ2-5	few	TRBD2	TGTGCCAGCAGCATTAGCGGGGGGAGGGAGACCCAGTACTTC	CASSISGGRETQYF
TRBV9	TRBJ1-2	-	-	TGTGCCAGCAGCGTAGCCCCCGACACCATCTATGGCTACACCTTC	CASSVAPDTIYGYTF
TRBV10-2	TRBJ2-3	once	TRBD2	TGCGCCAGCAGTGAGTCGGGAGGGGTCGATACGCAGTATTTT	CASSESGGVDTQYF
TRBV6-4	TRBJ2-3	-	TRBD2	TGTGCCAGCAGTGCCACCCCGGGAGGCAGAGATACGCAGTATTTT	CASSATPGGRDTQYF
TRBV29-1	TRBJ1-1	few	-	TGCAGCGTTGCCGACAGCTTCACTGAAGCTTTCTTT	CSVADSFTEAFF
TRBV6-5	TRBJ2-1	-	-	TGTGCCAGCAGTTACTCCGACACTGAGCAGTTCTTC	CASSYSDTEQFF
TRBV3-1/TRBV3-2	TRBJ2-3	-	TRBD2	TGTGCCAGCAGCCGCGCTGGCGGGAGTACGGCAGATACGCAGTATTTT	CASSRAGGSTADTQYF
TRBV6-5	TRBJ2-3	-	TRBD1	TGTGCCAGCAGAAGGGACAGTGCGGATACGCAGTATTTT	CASRRDSADTQYF
TRBV12-3/TRBV12-4	TRBJ1-2	-	TRBD1	TGTGCCAGCAGTCAGGCGACAGGGAATGGCTACACCTTC	CASSQATGNGYTF
TRBV30	TRBJ2-3	-	-	TGTGCCTGGATCATAGGGCGGGGAGATACGCAGTATTTT	CAWIIGRGDTQYF
TRBV7-9	TRBJ1-1	-	-	TGTGCCAGCAGCTTAAGTCGGATGGGGGGTGCTGAAGCTTTCTTT	CASSLSRMGGAEAFF
TRBV5-8	TRBJ2-1	-	TRBD1	TGTGCCAGCAGCCTGGGGGACAGGGGGCCCTATGAGCAGTTCTTC	CASSLGDRGPYEQFF
TRBV11-2	TRBJ2-3	-	-	TGTGCCAGCAGCTTAGAGGCGCAGGGGTCAGATACGCAGTATTTT	CASSLEAQGSDTQYF
TRBV18	TRBJ2-5	-	TRBD1	TGTGCCAGCTCACCAATCTCCCGGACAGGCACACAAGAGACCCAGTACTTC	CASSPISRTGTQETQYF
TRBV5-3	TRBJ2-2	-	-	TGTGCCAGAAGCTTAAACAGGGACAACACCGGGGAGCTGTTTTTT	CARSLNRDNTGELFF
TRBV24-1	TRBJ2-5	once	TRBD1	TGTGCCACCAGGCAGACAGGGGACGAGACCCAGTACTTC	CATRQTGDETQYF
TRBV13	TRBJ2-7	-	-	TGTGCCAGCGCCAGGGACTACGAGCAGTACTTC	CASARDYEQYF
TRBV4-2	TRBJ2-3	-	TRBD2	TGTGCCAGCAGCCAAGATACAGCGGGAGCGGGAGATACGCAGTATTTT	CASSQDTAGAGDTQYF
TRBV28	TRBJ2-7	once	TRBD1	TGTGCCAGCAGTCCGTTTGGGACAGGGACCTCCTACGAGCAGTACTTC	CASSPFGTGTSYEQYF
TRBV11-3	TRBJ2-2	few	TRBD2	TGTGCCAGCAGCTCCCCGGCGGGGGTTGTCGGGGAGCTGTTTTTT	CASSSPAGVVGELFF
TRBV6-4	TRBJ2-2	-	-	TGTGCCCCCCACGACAGAGAGTTTGCGAACACCGGGGAGCTGTTTTTT	CAPHDREFANTGELFF
TRBV9	TRBJ2-1	-	-	TGTGCCAGCAGCGTATCAGGGGTCAATGAGCAGTTCTTC	CASSVSGVNEQFF
TRBV6-5	TRBJ1-1	-	-	TGTGCCAGCAAGGCAGGAGGTTACCGTGAAGCTTTCTTT	CASKAGGYREAFF
TRBV5-1	TRBJ2-3	-	-	TGCGCCAGCAGCCGGAACGGGAACACAGATACGCAGTATTTT	CASSRNGNTDTQYF
TRBV19	TRBJ2-1	-	-	TGTGCCAGTAGTACCCTGGGCCTATACAATGAGCAGTTCTTC	CASSTLGLYNEQFF
TRBV25-1	TRBJ1-2	once	TRBD1	TGTGCCAGCAGTGCGGACAGGGGCGGTGGCTACACCTTC	CASSADRGGGYTF
TRBV18	TRBJ1-1	-	TRBD1	TGTGCCAGCTCACCGGGGACAGGAAGGAACACTGAAGCTTTCTTT	CASSPGTGRNTEAFF
TRBV30	TRBJ2-7	-	TRBD2	TGTGCCTGGACCTCCGGGGGGATGGACGAGCAGTACTTC	CAWTSGGMDEQYF
TRBV3-1/TRBV3-2	TRBJ1-2	-	-	TGTGCCAGCAGCCAAGGCACCGGGGGGGGGTATGGCTACACCTTC	CASSQGTGGGYGYTF
TRBV12-5	TRBJ2-1	-	-	TGTGCTAGTGGTTTGCCTGGGGGGAATGAGCAGTTCTTC	CASGLPGGNEQFF
TRBV11-3	TRBJ1-1	many	-	TGTGCCAGCAGCTTAGGAGGGAACACTGAAGCTTTCTTT	CASSLGGNTEAFF
TRBV15	TRBJ2-5	-	TRBD2	TGTGCCACAGCCTGGGACTACGCAGAGACCCAGTACTTC	CATAWDYAETQYF
TRBV2	TRBJ2-5	-	-	TGTGCCACACCCCGTGGGCGACGGGAGACCCAGTACTTC	CATPRGRRETQYF
TRBV5-1	TRBJ2-7	-	-	TGCGCCAGCAGTTACGACAGAGCAACCTACGAGCAGTACTTC	CASSYDRATYEQYF
TRBV5-1	TRBJ2-2	-	TRBD2	TGCGCCAGCAGTCTGACTAGCCTAAACACCGGGGAGCTGTTTTTT	CASSLTSLNTGELFF